The 4 T cell receptor beta chains in this list originate from one sample, sequenced in a study of human T cells and chemical hapten exposure. TCRdb reanalysed the RACE reads using MiXCR and keeps one entry per CDR3 protein. The sample has more than 80,000 distinct CDR3 sequences, 9.5% to 14% seen once; the top ten hold about 3.1%. The time point was: pre-sensitization, week 0. Indicated treatment: therapeutic diphenylcyclopropenone sensitization with weekly scalp DPC. The sequenced sample was whole blood, obtained in connection with sensitization to the hapten diphenylcyclopropenone (DPC). The receptors here all came from a woman between 55 and 75 years old with alopecia areata. Some clones in this sample may be carry-over from other donors' samples.

This clonotype has a handful of counts. The chain carries TRBV20-1 and TRBJ2-7; D is perhaps TRBD2 (6 bases). Trimming cost V 6 bases and J 5 bases, with 14 bases left between them. The CDR3 totals 12 residues. CDR1 is DFQATT and CDR2 is SNEGSKA in the germline V gene (reference sequence). CDR3 in DNA: TGCAGTGCCTTGGATAGGAGGGACGAGCAGTACTTC. As protein: CSALDRRDEQYF.

The rearrangement links TRBV5-1 to TRBJ1-1, with D maybe TRBD1 (5 bases). The length of the CDR3 is 15 residues. The V end lost 0 bases, the J end lost 3 bases, and 12 bases lay between the germline ends. The V gene's germline CDR1 is SGHRS and CDR2 YFSETQ. The CDR3, as DNA: TGCGCCAGCAGCTTGGCCCCAGGGATCGACACTGAAGCTTTCTTT. Residues: CASSLAPGIDTEAFF. The full variable domain, in which reference TRBV5-1 and TRBJ1-1 provide the parts outside the CDR3, is KAGVTQTPRYLIKTRGQQVTLSCSPISGHRSVSWYQQTPGQGLQFLFEYFSETQRNKGNFPGRFSGRQFSNSRSEMNVSTLELGDSALYLCASSLAPGIDTEAFFGQGTRLTVV.

V and J are TRBV5-1 and TRBJ1-2; D gene ambiguous. This CDR3 spans 15 amino acids. Trimming took 0 bases from V and 10 from J, leaving 19 bases between them. In germline, CDR1 is SGHRS, CDR2 YFSETQ. The CDR3 is CASSLEAARSGSYTF. The CDR3 DNA reads TGCGCCAGCAGCTTGGAGGCAGCCCGGTCAGGCTCCTACACCTTC.

As concerns this clonotype: The junction departs from the called germline gene at one end, perhaps through a read error. J is TRBJ1-2 and V is TRBV10-3, with D uncertain. The germline V gene has CDR1 ENHRY and CDR2 SYGVKD. This CDR3 is 11 amino acids long. Written as DNA, the CDR3 is TGTGCCATCAGGGGGAGTTATGCCTACACCTTC. Encoded protein: CAIRGSYAYTF.